The rows below give T cell receptor beta chains drawn from one sample of a study of blood T cell repertoires in COVID-19. Only in-frame clones appear in the TCRdb table, and some are missing; sequencing was by immunoSEQ multiplex PCR. The table has more than 95,000 clones, 88% seen once. The source material was peripheral blood. All receptors come from a human donor in a cohort sampled during active COVID-19. Both conserved end residues are part of each CDR3. A D gene is named only where the DNA matches it firmly. The size field is filled for only some rows; it gives once, few, many or a size class.

j_call clone_size v_call d_call cdr3_nt cdr3_aa
TRBJ1-1 . TRBV19 TRBD1 TGTGCCAGTAGTACTCTGGGGACAGCGAACACTGAAGCTTTCTTT CASSTLGTANTEAFF
TRBJ2-7 . TRBV4-1 TRBD1 TGCGCCAGCAGCCAAGATTGGGACAGTCGTTACTCCTACGAGCAGTACTTC CASSQDWDSRYSYEQYF
TRBJ1-5 few TRBV7-8 TRBD1 TGTGCCAGCAGCCTAACAGGGGGAGGTCAGCCCCAGCATTTT CASSLTGGGQPQHF
TRBJ1-5 . TRBV2 . TGTGCCAGCAGCCGCGACAGGTTCAGCAATCAGCCCCAGCATTTT CASSRDRFSNQPQHF
TRBJ2-1 . TRBV4-1 . TGCGCCAGCAGCCAAGAGCAGGGAACCTACAATGAGCAGTTCTTC CASSQEQGTYNEQFF
TRBJ1-2 . TRBV2 . TGTGCCAGCAGCCCGTGGCAGGACAGTGGCTACACCTTC CASSPWQDSGYTF
TRBJ2-2 . TRBV19 . TGTGCCAGTAGTGGAGTAGCGGCGAACACCGGGGAGCTGTTTTTT CASSGVAANTGELFF
TRBJ2-3 . TRBV5-1 TRBD2 TGCGCCAGCAGCTGGCGGACTAGCGGGGGGGATACGCAGTATTTT CASSWRTSGGDTQYF
TRBJ2-6 . TRBV7-8 TRBD1 TGTGCCAGCAGCGGGGGGACAGGGACTGGGGCCAACGTCCTGACTTTC CASSGGTGTGANVLTF
TRBJ2-2 . TRBV4-1 TRBD1 TGCGCCAGCAGCCTCGGGACAGGGGGCAACACCGGGGAGCTGTTTTTT CASSLGTGGNTGELFF